The 21 T cell receptor beta chains below were found in one sample sequenced in a study of regulatory T cells in long-lasting Graves disease. Indicated time point: newly diagnosed GD, antithyroid drugs for less than 3 months. Following extraction of RNA from PBMCs, that RNA was used to make the TCR library. Researchers made TCR beta libraries by using iRepertoire HTBI primers and running Arm-PCR on CDR3 regions. Each CDR3 protein gets one entry after TCRdb re-called the multiplex PCR reads with MiXCR. The sample consists of about 380,000 distinct CDR3 sequences, around 15% of them appearing once. The sequencing used peripheral blood mononuclear cells (PBMCs), collected at new diagnosis, from a patient treated with antithyroid drugs. The origin of the receptors is a female donor with Graves disease.

This clonotype has ten or more counts. CDR3: CASSTGQIGGYTF. The CDR3 bases are TGTGCCAGCAGTACCGGCCAGATCGGGGGCTACACCTTC. This chain joins TRBV12-3 or TRBV12-4 and TRBJ1-2; no reliable D call. Between the trimmed V and J ends, which lost 5 bases and 8 bases, there was a span of 15 bases. The CDR3 has 13 amino acids.

This clonotype has just a few counts. This chain links TRBV3-1 with TRBJ2-1, with 8 nucleotides matching TRBD1. After removal of 2 bases from V and 8 bases from J, the junction contained 17 bases not matched to a gene. From germline, CDR1 is LGHDT and CDR2 YNNKEL (reference sequence). The CDR3 covers 18 residues. CDR3 nucleotides: TGTGCCAGCAGCCAAATTGTTGGAGACAGGGGCGCGGCGTATGAGCAGTTCTTC. This codes for CASSQIVGDRGAAYEQFF.

This clonotype has a count of ten or more. V gene TRBV5-4 combines with J gene TRBJ2-5, with no clear D. Trimming pared 1 base from V and 3 bases from J, leaving 16 bases between. The CDR3 totals 16 residues. From germline, CDR1 is SGHNT and CDR2 YYREEE (reference sequence). The CDR3 region is CASSLMGYSPKETQYF. The DNA for the CDR3 is TGTGCCAGCAGCTTGATGGGTTACAGCCCGAAAGAGACCCAGTACTTC.

Ten or more counts support this clonotype. V gene TRBV7-3 combines with J gene TRBJ2-7; D might be TRBD2 (6 bases). CDR1 is SGHTA and CDR2 is FQGTGA in the germline V gene. The CDR3 length is 13 residues. Trimming pared 5 bases from V and 6 bases from J, leaving 14 bases between. CDR3 in DNA: TGTGCCAGCAGCCCGTTAGGAGGGCGCGAGCAGTACTTC. Translation gives CASSPLGGREQYF.

The rearrangement links TRBV7-2 to TRBJ2-5, with TRBD2 matching over 7 bases. There are 13 residues in the CDR3. Germline V gives CDR1 SGHTA, CDR2 FQGNSA. V trimming: 6 bases; J trimming: 4 bases; junction bases outside the gene matches: 5. CDR3 nucleotide sequence: TGTGCCAGCAGAGTTGGGGGGGGAGAGACCCAGTACTTC. As protein: CASRVGGGETQYF.

As regards this clonotype: It may be a read error: a sequence one base away is much more abundant. The chain carries TRBV5-5 and TRBJ2-1; D may match TRBD1 or TRBD2 (5 bases each). V was clipped by 3 bases and J by 4 bases, with 14 bases between them. The CDR3 consists of 15 residues. Per the germline V gene, CDR1 is SGHKS and CDR2 is YYEKEE (reference sequence). CDR3 loop: CASSSGYGAYNEQFF. The CDR3 region has the DNA TGTGCCAGCAGCTCGGGGTACGGGGCATACAATGAGCAGTTCTTC.

About this clonotype: Given a much more abundant clone one base away, this may be a read error. The J gene is TRBJ2-4, the V gene TRBV12-3 or TRBV12-4; D gene uncertain. The germline V and J ends were trimmed by 8 bases and 1 base, with 15 bases remaining between them. CDR3 size: 15 residues. CDR3 protein: CASGVGNSAKNIQYF. CDR3 coding DNA: TGTGCCAGCGGGGTAGGGAATTCGGCCAAAAACATTCAGTACTTC.

This chain links TRBV19 with TRBJ2-1, with 13 positions matching TRBD2. The junction had 7 bases not matched to a gene; V was cut back by 10 bases and J by 7 bases. CDR3 size: 14 residues. In germline, CDR1 is LNHDA, CDR2 SQIVND (reference sequence). The CDR3 nucleotides read TGTGCCACTTCGACTAGCGGGAGGATGAATGAGCAGTTCTTC. This translates into CATSTSGRMNEQFF.

The chain is built from TRBV7-9 and TRBJ2-3; 7 bases align to TRBD2. CDR1 is SEHNR and CDR2 is FQNEAQ in the germline V gene (reference sequence). J gave up 0 bases and V 4 bases, and 7 bases lay outside the gene matches. CDR3 size: 16 residues. The CDR3 spells CASSSNRDYSTDTQYF. The CDR3 bases are TGTGCCAGCAGCTCGAACCGGGACTACAGCACAGATACGCAGTATTTT.

This clonotype was picked up many times. This chain connects TRBV6-5 to TRBJ2-3, with D perhaps matching TRBD1 or TRBD2 (5 bases each). Trimming took off 2 bases at V and 0 bases at J, with 9 bases between the two ends. Germline CDR1 reads MNHEY; CDR2 reads SVGAGI. The CDR3 loop spans 15 amino acids. The CDR3 nucleotides read TGTGCCAGCAGTTACGGGACCTCTAGCACAGATACGCAGTATTTT. Amino acid sequence: CASSYGTSSTDTQYF.

This clonotype showed up many times. In DNA form, the CDR3 reads TGTGCCAGCAGCGTAGGGTCCAGGGGTACTGAAGCTTTCTTT. Protein: CASSVGSRGTEAFF. The chain employs TRBV9 and TRBJ1-1; D is perhaps TRBD1 (6 bases). The CDR3 has 14 amino acids. Germline V gene sequence: CDR1 SGDLS, CDR2 YYNGEE. Trimming took 0 bases from V and 5 from J, leaving 11 bases between them.

This clonotype was detected ten times or more. The chain has TRBV5-1 and TRBJ2-3, with 7 bases fitting TRBD2. Trimming at V came to 4 bases and at J to 2 bases, leaving 7 bases not matched to a gene. Germline loops: CDR1 SGHRS, CDR2 YFSETQ. The CDR3 is 15 residues long. CDR3 coding DNA: TGCGCCAGCAGCGCCTCTAGCGGCCACACAGATACGCAGTATTTT. It is translated as CASSASSGHTDTQYF.

This clonotype was counted at least ten times. The J gene is TRBJ1-1, the V gene TRBV5-1, with 7 nucleotides matching TRBD1. Germline assignment: CDR1 SGHRS and CDR2 YFSETQ. The CDR3 covers 12 residues. The ends lost 3 bases at V and 8 bases at J; junction bases unmatched: 4. CDR3 amino acids: CASSSGQAEAFF. The CDR3 DNA reads as TGCGCCAGCAGCTCAGGACAGGCAGAAGCTTTCTTT.

This clonotype has at least ten counts. One end of the junction varies from germline; a read error may be responsible. The rearrangement joins TRBV5-1 to TRBJ1-6; no definite D call. The CDR3 extends over 13 amino acids. Looked up from germline, CDR1 is SGHRS and CDR2 is YFSETQ. CDR3 residues: CASSSRRGSPLHF. The CDR3 coding sequence is TGTGCCAGCAGCTCCAGGCGGGGATCACCCCTCCACTTT.

V is TRBV28 and J is TRBJ2-5; TRBD2 agrees at 7 bases. The CDR3 spans 16 residues. Losses at the gene ends were 3 bases for V and 3 bases for J; bases not matched to a gene: 10. Germline values: CDR1 MDHEN, CDR2 SYDVKM. As DNA, the CDR3 is TGTGCCAGCAGTTTCAAGTGGGGGGGTTGGGAAGAGACCCAGTACTTC. This sequence encodes CASSFKWGGWEETQYF.

This clonotype was detected ten times or more. The chain is built from TRBV7-3 and TRBJ2-5; D uncertain. The V and J ends lost 6 bases and 2 bases respectively, with 16 bases between them. The CDR3 extends over 15 amino acids. Germline CDR1 reads SGHTA; CDR2 reads FQGTGA. DNA of the CDR3: TGTGCCAGCAGTTTAGACCCCTCTCCGCAAGAGACCCAGTACTTC. This gives the protein CASSLDPSPQETQYF.

This clonotype has a count of ten or more. J is TRBJ1-2 and V is TRBV20-1; no clear D gene. This CDR3 contains 13 residues. Germline-derived CDR1 and CDR2 are DFQATT and SNEGSKA (reference sequence). Trimming left V 3 bases short and J 5 bases short, with 13 bases between. The CDR3 protein is CSASVPTSYGYTF. The DNA of the CDR3 is TGCAGTGCTAGTGTACCCACCTCGTATGGCTACACCTTC.

This clonotype was recorded at least ten times. The V call is TRBV15, the J call TRBJ1-1; no clear D gene. Trimming took off 0 bases at V and 10 bases at J, with 15 bases between the two ends. The CDR3 has 14 residues. CDR1 LNHNV and CDR2 YYDKDF come from the germline V gene (reference sequence). The CDR3 DNA follows: TGTGCCACCAGCAGAGACCCGAGAGATATAGGAGCTTTCTTT. It is translated as CATSRDPRDIGAFF.

The CDR3, as DNA: TGCAGTGCTACCAGTCATGGAGGGACCTACGAGCAGTACTTC. It translates to CSATSHGGTYEQYF. This chain uses TRBV20-1 with TRBJ2-7; tentatively, D is TRBD2 (6 bases). Trimming took 4 bases from V and 2 from J, leaving 15 bases between them. CDR1 DFQATT and CDR2 SNEGSKA come from the germline V gene (reference sequence). The CDR3 is made up of 14 amino acids.

In its sample, this clonotype was seen many times. The chain links TRBV20-1 to TRBJ2-4; possibly TRBD2 for D (6 bases). The CDR3 consists of 16 residues. V was trimmed by 0 bases and J by 3 bases, leaving 15 bases between them. CDR1 and CDR2 from the germline V gene are DFQATT and SNEGSKA (reference sequence). CDR3 protein: CSAREAGRLGKNIQYF. CDR3 nucleotides: TGCAGTGCTAGAGAGGCGGGGAGATTGGGCAAAAACATTCAGTACTTC.

This clonotype was counted at least ten times. This sequence joins TRBV6-5 and TRBJ1-1; D remains unclear. The CDR3 covers 14 residues. V was shortened by 4 bases and J by 0 bases, with 9 bases between the two germline ends. The V gene's germline CDR1 is MNHEY and CDR2 SVGAGI. As DNA, the CDR3 is TGTGCCAGCAGTTTTTCCCAGATGAACACTGAAGCTTTCTTT. Protein: CASSFSQMNTEAFF.